The 25 T cell receptor beta chains presented below share a single source sample, sequenced in a study of cytomegalovirus exposure and HLA in healthy donors. The PCR employed 60 Vbeta primers together with 13 Jbeta primers. The assay was immunoSEQ multiplex PCR, and TCRdb's table has in-frame clones only and misses some. The sample yields some 220,000 clones, more than 75% seen once. Sequenced input: PBMCs. These receptor sequences come from a girl under 10 years old in good health and CMV-seronegative.

The chain combines TRBV4-1 with TRBJ2-1; TRBD1 agrees at 7 bases. CDR1 is MGHRA and CDR2 is YSYEKL in the germline V gene. With V trimmed by 0 bases and J by 8 bases, 7 bases remained unmatched. This CDR3 comprises 15 residues. The CDR3, as DNA: TGCGCCAGCAGCCAAGATCTGAGAGGGGGCCATGAGCAGTTCTTC. It translates to CASSQDLRGGHEQFF.

Of note for this clone: Mismatch with germline at one junction end may stem from a read error. The gene calls are TRBV7-9 and TRBJ2-7; D not certain. From germline, CDR1 is SEHNR and CDR2 FQNEAQ (reference sequence). The CDR3 totals 12 residues. CDR3 sequence: CSSSFSAYEQYF. CDR3 DNA sequence: TGTTCCAGCAGCTTCTCGGCCTACGAGCAGTACTTC.

The chain combines TRBV30 with TRBJ2-1; D is undetermined. The CDR3 runs 11 residues. Trimming took off 4 bases at V and 5 bases at J, with 6 bases between the two ends. Germline loops: CDR1 GTSNPN, CDR2 SVGIG (reference sequence). The CDR3 region is CAWNQNNEQFF. The DNA of the CDR3 is TGTGCCTGGAATCAAAACAATGAGCAGTTCTTC. Full variable domain (remainder filled in from reference TRBV30 and TRBJ2-1): SQTIHQWPATLVQPVGSPLSLECTVEGTSNPNLYWYRQAAGRGLQLLFYSVGIGQISSEVPQNLSASRPQDRQFILSSKKLLLSDSGFYLCAWNQNNEQFFGPGTRLTVL.

This clone was recorded at least ten times. The chain is built from TRBV5-6 and TRBJ1-2; D unclear. The V gene lost 0 bases and the J gene lost 3 bases, with 3 bases spanning the gap. Per germline, CDR1 SGHDT and CDR2 YYEEEE. This CDR3 spans 12 amino acids. The CDR3 here is CASSLADYGYTF. DNA of the CDR3: TGTGCCAGCAGCTTGGCAGACTATGGCTACACCTTC.

V is TRBV10-1 and J is TRBJ2-1; tentative D call: TRBD2 (5 bases). From germline, CDR1 is WNHNN and CDR2 SYGVQD (reference sequence). This CDR3 contains 16 residues. Trimming cost V 5 bases and J 0 bases, with 14 bases left between them. The DNA of the CDR3 is TGCGCCAGCAGTTTTACTAGGTTGAGCTCCTACAATGAGCAGTTCTTC. Translated, it gives CASSFTRLSSYNEQFF.

The CDR3 DNA sequence: TGCGCCAGCAGTGCCGGGACAGGGAATTCACCCCTCCACTTT. Residues: CASSAGTGNSPLHF. The chain couples TRBV10-1 to TRBJ1-6, with 9 bases fitting TRBD1. J lost 7 bases, V lost 4 bases, and 2 bases had no gene match. The CDR3 is 14 amino acids. Germline-derived CDR1 and CDR2 are WNHNN and SYGVQD (reference sequence).

The chain employs TRBV5-4 and TRBJ1-1; 8 nucleotides match TRBD1. Trimming took 2 bases from V and 3 from J; bases not matched to a gene: 21. This CDR3 is built from 20 residues. CDR1 and CDR2 (germline): SGHNT, YYREEE (reference sequence). The CDR3, as DNA: TGTGCCAGCAGCTTAGCGGGGAAAACGACAGGGGCAGTCATTTACACTGAAGCTTTCTTT. Protein product: CASSLAGKTTGAVIYTEAFF.

The chain uses TRBV7-9 and TRBJ1-2; TRBD1 matches at 8 bases. Germline trimming cut 1 base from V and 11 bases from J; bases unmatched to any gene: 12. Germline loops: CDR1 SEHNR, CDR2 FQNEAQ (reference sequence). This CDR3 contains 15 residues. The CDR3 reads CASSLVPIGQGRYTF. The CDR3 coding sequence is TGTGCCAGCAGCTTAGTGCCCATTGGACAGGGTCGGTACACCTTC.

V is TRBV15 and J is TRBJ2-6; D might be TRBD1 (5 bases). V was trimmed by 0 bases and J by 1 base, leaving 13 bases between them. This CDR3 is built from 18 residues. CDR1 is LNHNV and CDR2 is YYDKDF in the germline V gene (reference sequence). CDR3 protein: CATSRDRALPSGANVLTF. CDR3 DNA sequence: TGTGCCACCAGCAGAGACAGGGCCCTCCCTTCTGGGGCCAACGTCCTGACTTTC.

The chain combines TRBV19 with TRBJ1-2; maybe TRBD1 (5 bases). There are 15 residues in the CDR3. Trimming removed 5 bases from V and 5 bases from J, with 18 bases in between. Germline CDR1 LNHDA, CDR2 SQIVND (reference sequence). CDR3 coding DNA: TGTGCCAGTAGTGTCACCGGGACTCCCGCTTATGGCTACACCTTC. Residues: CASSVTGTPAYGYTF.

The chain joins TRBV2 to TRBJ2-6; TRBD1 is a possible D gene (6 bases). V was cut by 9 bases and J by 1 base, with 7 bases left in between. Germline CDR1 and CDR2: SNHLY and FYNNEI. The CDR3 has 13 amino acids. This chain's CDR3 is CASDRSGANVLTF. The CDR3 DNA is TGTGCCAGTGACAGGTCTGGGGCCAACGTCCTGACTTTC.

J is TRBJ1-1 and V is TRBV27, with D possibly TRBD1 on 6 matching bases. The V and J ends lost 2 bases and 1 base respectively, with 14 bases between them. The CDR3 has 16 amino acids. In germline, CDR1 is MNHEY, CDR2 SMNVEV (reference sequence). CDR3 residues: CASSLTYRAENTEAFF. The CDR3 DNA sequence: TGTGCCAGCAGTTTAACCTACAGGGCAGAGAACACTGAAGCTTTCTTT.

The V call is TRBV10-1, the J call TRBJ2-3; D is perhaps TRBD1 (5 bases). The germline gives CDR1 WNHNN, CDR2 SYGVQD (reference sequence). V gave up 3 bases and J gave up 4 bases, with 11 bases separating them. CDR3 length: 14 residues. Here the CDR3 reads CASSDRVLSDTQYF. CDR3 DNA sequence: TGCGCCAGCAGTGACAGGGTACTATCAGATACGCAGTATTTT.

The chain recombines TRBV19 with TRBJ2-7; 9 bases line up with TRBD1. V lost 3 bases to trimming and J lost 3 bases; unmatched junction nucleotides: 12. The CDR3 is made up of 17 amino acids. Per the germline V gene, CDR1 is LNHDA and CDR2 is SQIVND (reference sequence). CDR3 bases: TGTGCCAGTAGTATTGGGGGACAGGGCGGACTGAACTACGAGCAGTACTTC. Translated, it gives CASSIGGQGGLNYEQYF.

The chain employs TRBV9 and TRBJ1-3, with 7 positions matching TRBD1. V dropped 3 bases and J dropped 0; count of bases not matched to a gene: 3. CDR3 size: 15 residues. Per the germline V gene, CDR1 is SGDLS and CDR2 is YYNGEE. The CDR3 DNA sequence: TGTGCCAGCAGCGCACAGGGGATCTCTGGAAACACCATATATTTT. This gives the protein CASSAQGISGNTIYF.

The chain carries TRBV7-5 and TRBJ2-7; TRBD1, as called in the table, went unchecked against the DNA. TRBV7-5 is listed as a pseudogene. The CDR3 covers 14 residues. CDR3 region: CVRSLVRPGGEQYF. DNA for the CDR3: TGTGTCAGAAGCTTAGTGCGGCCAGGGGGCGAGCAGTACTTC.

V gene TRBV5-8 combines with J gene TRBJ2-7; 14 positions match TRBD2. Germline assignment: CDR1 SGHTS and CDR2 YDEGEE. Losses at the gene ends were 2 bases for V and 1 base for J; bases not matched to a gene: 2. The CDR3 runs 16 residues. The CDR3 region has the DNA TGTGCCAGCAGCTTCAGACTAGCGGGAGGGTCCTACGAGCAGTACTTC. Translating it yields CASSFRLAGGSYEQYF.

The chain is built from TRBV7-6 and TRBJ2-1; 9 bases are a match to TRBD2. The germline V gene has CDR1 SGHVS and CDR2 FNYEAQ. The CDR3 covers 16 residues. The junction had 10 bases not matched to a gene; V was cut back by 3 bases and J by 7 bases. The CDR3 loop is CASSLIAGEISNEQFF. The DNA of the CDR3 is TGTGCCAGCAGCTTGATAGCGGGGGAGATTTCGAATGAGCAGTTCTTC.

The rearrangement joins TRBV30 to TRBJ2-3, with D maybe TRBD2 (7 bases). Trimming cost V 2 bases and J 6 bases, with 15 bases left between them. Germline V gene data show CDR1 as GTSNPN and CDR2 as SVGIG (reference sequence). The CDR3 consists of 14 residues. CDR3 bases: TGTGCCTGGAGTTTGGGGGGGGGCTCCGATACGCAGTATTTT. Amino acid sequence: CAWSLGGGSDTQYF.

This clone appeared once. This chain links TRBV2 with TRBJ1-6, with a tentative D call TRBD1 (5 bases). Between the trimmed V and J ends, which lost 6 bases and 0 bases, there was a span of 9 bases. This CDR3 is built from 15 residues. The germline V gene encodes CDR1 SNHLY and CDR2 FYNNEI. The CDR3 sequence is CASSDRSSYNSPLHF. CDR3 nucleotides: TGTGCCAGCAGCGACAGAAGCTCCTATAATTCACCCCTCCACTTT.

V usage is TRBV7-8 and J usage is TRBJ2-5; 9 bases are shared with TRBD1. The CDR3 is 15 residues long. Germline trimming cut 1 base from V and 7 bases from J; bases unmatched to any gene: 7. Germline V gives CDR1 SGHVS, CDR2 FQNEAQ. CDR3 nucleotides: TGTGCCAGCAGCTTAGAGCCACAGGGGGCCGCGACCCAGTACTTC. It translates to CASSLEPQGAATQYF.

This rearrangement joins TRBV6-1 to TRBJ2-3, with D possibly TRBD1 on 6 matching bases. The CDR3 runs 15 residues. Germline CDR1 MNHNS, CDR2 SASEGT. V was pared by 6 bases and J by 4 bases, with 17 bases between. The CDR3 DNA is TGTGCCAGCAGGGGACAAGACGCTGGTCCAGATACGCAGTATTTT. As protein: CASRGQDAGPDTQYF.

V gene TRBV15 combines with J gene TRBJ1-3, with 8 bases fitting TRBD1. J gave up 0 bases and V 3 bases, and 1 base lay outside the gene matches. The CDR3 extends over 15 amino acids. Germline lookup yields CDR1 LNHNV and CDR2 YYDKDF (reference sequence). Here the CDR3 reads CATSSDRGSGNTIYF. CDR3 DNA sequence: TGTGCCACCAGCAGTGACAGGGGCTCTGGAAACACCATATATTTT. The variable domain in full, with the rest retrieved from reference TRBV15 and TRBJ1-3, is DAMVIQNPRYQVTQFGKPVTLSCSQTLNHNVMYWYQQKSSQAPKLLFHYYDKDFNNEADTPDNFQSRRPNTSFCFLDIRSPGLGDTAMYLCATSSDRGSGNTIYFGEGSWLTVV.

The chain employs TRBV10-2 and TRBJ2-7; the match to TRBD2 covers 12 bases. The V gene end was trimmed by 9 bases and the J gene end by 0 bases; junction bases not matched to a gene: 6. Germline values: CDR1 WSHSY, CDR2 SAAADI. The CDR3 runs 15 residues. The CDR3 loop reads CASRGLAGSSYEQYF. The CDR3 bases are TGCGCCAGTAGAGGACTAGCGGGGTCCTCCTACGAGCAGTACTTC.

The gene calls are TRBV6-5 and TRBJ2-3; perhaps TRBD1 as D (5 bases). The CDR3 spans 13 residues. V gave up 4 bases and J gave up 7 bases, with 12 bases separating them. Germline CDR1 reads MNHEY; CDR2 reads SVGAGI. The CDR3 loop is CASSSMGQNTQYF. The CDR3 DNA is TGTGCCAGCAGTTCAATGGGGCAGAATACGCAGTATTTT.